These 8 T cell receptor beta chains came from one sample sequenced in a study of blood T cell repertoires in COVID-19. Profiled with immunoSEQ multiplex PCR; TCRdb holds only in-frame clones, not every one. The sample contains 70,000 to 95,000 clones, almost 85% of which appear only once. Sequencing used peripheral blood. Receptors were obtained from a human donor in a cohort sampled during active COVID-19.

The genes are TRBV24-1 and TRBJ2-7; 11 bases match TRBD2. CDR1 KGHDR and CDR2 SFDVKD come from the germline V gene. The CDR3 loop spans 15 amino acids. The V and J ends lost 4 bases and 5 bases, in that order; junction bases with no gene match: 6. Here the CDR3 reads CATSDPSGGLDEQYF. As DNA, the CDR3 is TGTGCCACCAGTGACCCTAGCGGGGGGCTCGACGAGCAGTACTTC.

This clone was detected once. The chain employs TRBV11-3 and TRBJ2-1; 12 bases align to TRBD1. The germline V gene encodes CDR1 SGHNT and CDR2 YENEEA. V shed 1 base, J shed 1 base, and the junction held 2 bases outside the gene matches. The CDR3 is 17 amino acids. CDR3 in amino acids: CASSLGDRGLSYNEQFF. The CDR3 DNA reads TGTGCCAGCAGCTTAGGGGACAGGGGGCTGTCCTACAATGAGCAGTTCTTC. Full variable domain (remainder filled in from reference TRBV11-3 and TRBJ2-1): EAGVVQSPRYKIIEKKQPVAFWCNPISGHNTLYWYLQNLGQGPELLIRYENEEAVDDSQLPKDRFSAERLKGVDSTLKIQPAELGDSAVYLCASSLGDRGLSYNEQFFGPGTRLTVL.

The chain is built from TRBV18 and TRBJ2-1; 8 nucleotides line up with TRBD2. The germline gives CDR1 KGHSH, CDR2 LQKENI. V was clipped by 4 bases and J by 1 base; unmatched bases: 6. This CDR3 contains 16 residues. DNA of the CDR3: TGTGCCAGCTCACAGCGGGGACTAGGTTCCTACAATGAGCAGTTCTTC. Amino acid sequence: CASSQRGLGSYNEQFF.

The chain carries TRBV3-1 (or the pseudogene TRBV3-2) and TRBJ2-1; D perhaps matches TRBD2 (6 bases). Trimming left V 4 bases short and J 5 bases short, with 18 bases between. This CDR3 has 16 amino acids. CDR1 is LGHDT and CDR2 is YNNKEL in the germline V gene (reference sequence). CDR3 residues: CASSLLGGSSNNEQFF. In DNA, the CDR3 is TGTGCCAGCAGCCTCCTGGGGGGATCTAGCAACAATGAGCAGTTCTTC.

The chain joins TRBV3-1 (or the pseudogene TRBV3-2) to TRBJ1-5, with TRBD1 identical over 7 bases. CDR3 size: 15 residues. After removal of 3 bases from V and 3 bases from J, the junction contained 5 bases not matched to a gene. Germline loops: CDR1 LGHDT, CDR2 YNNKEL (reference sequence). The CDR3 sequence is CASSQEQGFNQPQHF. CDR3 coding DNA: TGTGCCAGCAGCCAGGAACAGGGGTTCAATCAGCCCCAGCATTTT.

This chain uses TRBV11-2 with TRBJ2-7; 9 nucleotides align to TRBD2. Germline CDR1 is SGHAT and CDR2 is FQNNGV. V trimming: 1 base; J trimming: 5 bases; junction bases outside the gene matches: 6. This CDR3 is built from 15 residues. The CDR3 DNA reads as TGTGCCAGCAGCTTAGGGGGGACTAGCTACCACGAGCAGTACTTC. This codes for CASSLGGTSYHEQYF.

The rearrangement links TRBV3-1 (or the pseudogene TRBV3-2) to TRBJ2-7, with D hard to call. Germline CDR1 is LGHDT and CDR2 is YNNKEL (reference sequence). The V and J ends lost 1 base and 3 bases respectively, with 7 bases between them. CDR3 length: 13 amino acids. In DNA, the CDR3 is TGTGCCAGCAGCCAAGTCTCGTTCTACGAGCAGTACTTC. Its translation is CASSQVSFYEQYF.

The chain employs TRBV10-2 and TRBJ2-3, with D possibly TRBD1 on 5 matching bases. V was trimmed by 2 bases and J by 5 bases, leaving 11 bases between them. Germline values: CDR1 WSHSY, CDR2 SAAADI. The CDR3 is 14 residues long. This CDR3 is CASSEGASLDTQYF. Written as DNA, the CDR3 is TGCGCCAGCAGTGAGGGGGCGTCCCTAGATACGCAGTATTTT.